This TCR beta chain was obtained from a study of regulatory T cells in long-lasting Graves disease. General study points: Repertoires from persistent disease leaned toward TRBV28, TRBJ1-2 and TRBJ2-5. More public clonotypes were shared by persistent patients (about 3,000) than by new patients (roughly 910).

Relying on iRepertoire HTBI primers and Arm-PCR of CDR3 regions, the team built TCR beta libraries. One entry per CDR3 protein, called by TCRdb with MiXCR from the multiplex PCR reads. The sample lists about 530,000 distinct CDR3 sequences; about 16% were seen once. The sample's time point: newly diagnosed GD, antithyroid drugs for less than 3 months. PBMC RNA was the source of the TCR library. Peripheral blood, about 10 milliliters per patient, was collected in EDTA tubes. This CDR3 has 15 residues. Germline V gives CDR1 ENHRY, CDR2 SYGVKD. Trimming shortened V by 6 bases and J by 2 bases, and 14 bases separated the two germline ends. This clonotype has just a few counts. Its matching antigen is unknown. This sample also belongs to another study, concerning T cells in Graves' hyperthyroidism and ophthalmopathy. As that study records: Ophthalmopathy was predicted by the model a median of 6.5 months ahead of onset.

Sequences were derived from peripheral blood mononuclear cells (PBMCs), sampled at new diagnosis, from a patient treated with antithyroid drugs. The chain is built from TRBV10-3 and TRBJ2-1, with a weak D call TRBD1 (6 bases). The sequence was collected from a middle-aged woman with Graves disease. Here the CDR3 reads CAIRAQGIPYNEQFF. The CDR3 DNA reads as TGTGCCATCAGAGCCCAGGGGATCCCCTACAATGAGCAGTTCTTC.